This TCR beta chain was found in a study of CD8 T cells in ankylosing spondylitis. This clonotype was counted only a few times. Its target is not known. Study findings and constraints: Peripheral blood samples showed relatively rare disease-linked clones, and these clones were CD8+. Matched ankylosing spondylitis synovial fluid reportedly showed significant enrichment of disease-linked clones.

Each CDR3 protein is one row after TCRdb ran MiXCR on the 5' RACE reads. The table has 180,000 or so distinct CDR3 sequences, roughly 12% seen once. With V trimmed by 6 bases and J by 10 bases, 5 bases remained unmatched. CDR1 and CDR2 (germline): MNHEY, SVGAGI. The CDR3 contains 12 residues. The sample comprised blood, either unsorted or a sorted T cell fraction (not recorded which). The chain couples TRBV6-5 to TRBJ2-1, with 8 bases fitting TRBD1. This TCR was sampled from a male donor with ankylosing spondylitis or in good health (not recorded which). CDR3 sequence: CASSQTGDEQFF. CDR3 DNA sequence: TGTGCCAGCAGCCAGACAGGGGACGAGCAGTTCTTC.